The 24 T cell receptor beta chains listed next were all sequenced from one sample in a study of T cells in Graves' hyperthyroidism and ophthalmopathy. Using RNA transcripts as the source, TCR beta CDR3 regions were amplified. HTBI primers were employed in a first-round RT-PCR of the TCR CDR3. TCRdb called the multiplex PCR reads again in MiXCR, with one record for every CDR3 protein. This sample has a few hundred thousand distinct CDR3 sequences, with 15% to 20% found just once. The specimen was blood. Receptor source: a man aged 18 to 29 with Graves' ophthalmopathy.

The rearrangement joins TRBV20-1 to TRBJ2-7; 7 bases fit TRBD1. Per the germline V gene, CDR1 is DFQATT and CDR2 is SNEGSKA (reference sequence). The CDR3 is made up of 13 amino acids. Unmatched junction bases numbered 8, after V lost 6 bases and J lost 3 bases. The CDR3 sequence is CSATSGQRYEQYF. CDR3 sequence (DNA): TGCAGTGCGACGTCGGGACAGCGCTACGAGCAGTACTTC.

This sequence joins TRBV20-1 and TRBJ2-5; no definite D call. The CDR3 length is 12 residues. From germline, CDR1 is DFQATT and CDR2 SNEGSKA (reference sequence). Trimming took off 7 bases at V and 1 base at J, with 10 bases between the two ends. CDR3 region: CSVLSLQETQYF. The CDR3 DNA reads as TGCAGTGTTTTATCGCTCCAAGAGACCCAGTACTTC.

This clonotype occurred many times. This chain uses TRBV5-6 with TRBJ1-2; D is unclear. V was trimmed by 4 bases and J by 0 bases, leaving 4 bases between them. Per germline, CDR1 SGHDT and CDR2 YYEEEE. The CDR3 spans 12 residues. The CDR3 bases are TGTGCCAGCAGCGACGCTAACTATGGCTACACCTTC. Translated, it gives CASSDANYGYTF.

The chain joins TRBV5-1 to TRBJ2-1; D not resolved. Germline V gene lookup returns CDR1 SGHRS and CDR2 YFSETQ. There are 13 residues in the CDR3. Deletions cut 7 bases from V and 6 bases from J, with 14 bases between. The CDR3 nucleotides are TGCGCCAGCGCCCTGGCCCTTTTCAATGAGCAGTTCTTC. It translates to CASALALFNEQFF.

A few counts support this clonotype. CDR3 DNA sequence: TGTGCCATCAGCGAACCTGGAAACACCATATATTTT. The encoded protein is CAISEPGNTIYF. The gene calls are TRBV10-3 and TRBJ1-3; the D is unclear. The V gene's germline CDR1 is ENHRY and CDR2 SYGVKD. The CDR3 has 12 residues. V lost 6 bases and J lost 2, with 5 bases in between.

This clonotype was seen only a few times. V usage is TRBV5-1 and J usage is TRBJ2-1; D is unclear. Germline CDR1 and CDR2: SGHRS and YFSETQ. Trimming shortened V by 0 bases and J by 5 bases, and 9 bases separated the two germline ends. The CDR3 has 14 amino acids. The CDR3 DNA follows: TGCGCCAGCAGCTTGGATATCAGCAACAATGAGCAGTTCTTC. Its protein is CASSLDISNNEQFF.

Ten or more counts support this clonotype. The V and J genes are TRBV20-1 and TRBJ2-5, with D hard to call. Trimming took off 6 bases at V and 5 bases at J, with 13 bases between the two ends. CDR3 length: 12 residues. The germline CDR1 and CDR2 sequences are DFQATT and SNEGSKA (reference sequence). CDR3 region: CSAQDNWETQYF. In DNA form, the CDR3 reads TGCAGTGCGCAAGACAACTGGGAGACCCAGTACTTC.

The chain couples TRBV12-3 or TRBV12-4 to TRBJ1-5; D unresolved. CDR3 length equals 13 residues. The V and J ends lost 2 bases and 6 bases respectively, with 8 bases between them. CDR3: CASSLTGFQPQHF. The CDR3 nucleotides read TGTGCCAGCAGTTTAACTGGGTTTCAGCCCCAGCATTTT.

J is TRBJ1-1 and V is TRBV9; D remains ambiguous. There are 18 residues in the CDR3. Germline V gives CDR1 SGDLS, CDR2 YYNGEE. V was cut by 3 bases and J by 0 bases, with 21 bases left in between. The CDR3 DNA reads TGTGCCAGCAGCGCACCCCCCCAGGCGGGGAAAATGAACACTGAAGCTTTCTTT. This gives the protein CASSAPPQAGKMNTEAFF.

The chain links TRBV6-5 to TRBJ1-5; no definite D call. Trimming took off 2 bases at V and 6 bases at J, with 11 bases between the two ends. The CDR3 totals 14 residues. Per germline, CDR1 MNHEY and CDR2 SVGAGI. For the CDR3, the DNA is TGTGCCAGCAGTTACCCAGGACGAAGTCAGCCCCAGCATTTT. Translation: CASSYPGRSQPQHF.

This clonotype was seen repeatedly, ten times or more. This chain joins TRBV2 and TRBJ1-1; D perhaps matches TRBD1 (5 bases). The V gene lost 3 bases and the J gene lost 7 bases, with 18 bases spanning the gap. Looked up from germline, CDR1 is SNHLY and CDR2 is FYNNEI. The CDR3 totals 15 residues. This CDR3 reads CASSDSGRGHSEAFF. The CDR3 DNA follows: TGTGCCAGCAGTGATTCGGGGAGGGGTCACAGTGAAGCTTTCTTT.

This clonotype was observed a handful of times. A much larger clone lies a single base off, so this may be a read error. The rearrangement uses TRBV24-1 and TRBJ1-1, with D uncertain. The CDR3 covers 12 residues. The V end lost 4 bases, the J end lost 1 base, and 3 bases lay between the germline ends. Germline V gives CDR1 KGHDR, CDR2 SFDVKD. The CDR3 spells CATSDRNTEAFF. The DNA of the CDR3 is TGTGCCACCAGTGACAGGAACACTGAAGCTTTCTTT.

This clonotype was seen at least ten times. The V and J genes are TRBV28 and TRBJ2-3; D perhaps matches TRBD2 (6 bases). V lost 6 bases and J 2 bases, leaving 12 bases between the germline ends. The CDR3 covers 14 residues. CDR1 is MDHEN, CDR2 SYDVKM, per germline. Here the CDR3 reads CASRDGGSTDTQYF. For the CDR3, the DNA is TGTGCCAGCAGGGACGGGGGTTCCACAGATACGCAGTATTTT.

A note on this clonotype: This CDR3 is missing its conserved last phenylalanine or tryptophan, likely due to a read error. This rearrangement joins TRBV5-1 to TRBJ2-7, with 7 bases lining up with TRBD1. The CDR3 has 14 amino acids. Germline V gives CDR1 SGHRS, CDR2 YFSETQ. V lost 4 bases and J lost 3; bases outside the gene matches: 7. The CDR3, as DNA: TGCGCCAGCAGCGGGCTGACAGGGAACTACGAGCAGTACCTC. Translated, it gives CASSGLTGNYEQYL.

Note on this clonotype: A clone one base away is much larger, so this may be a read error. The genes are TRBV6-5 and TRBJ2-1, with 13 bases aligning to TRBD2. The CDR3 loop spans 17 amino acids. The V gene's germline CDR1 is MNHEY and CDR2 SVGAGI. CDR3 sequence reads: CASGYSMGLAGRNEQFF. In nucleotides, the CDR3 is TGTGCCAGCGGTTACTCGATGGGACTAGCGGGGCGCAATGAGCAGTTCTTC.

CDR3 amino acids: CASSLSLRDEQFF. Written as DNA, the CDR3 is TGTGCCAGCAGTCTATCTTTAAGGGATGAGCAGTTCTTC. The rearrangement joins TRBV6-1 to TRBJ2-1; no firm D call. Trimming shortened V by 5 bases and J by 8 bases, and 13 bases separated the two germline ends. CDR1 is MNHNS, CDR2 SASEGT, per germline. The CDR3 contains 13 residues.

There are a few counts of this clonotype. This chain uses TRBV13 with TRBJ1-5, with D unclear. Germline assignment: CDR1 PRHDT and CDR2 FYEKMQ (reference sequence). Trimming cost V 6 bases and J 3 bases, with 12 bases left between them. This CDR3 is 14 amino acids long. CDR3 sequence: CASRNLPNNQPQHF. Written as DNA, the CDR3 is TGTGCCAGCAGGAACCTACCCAACAATCAGCCCCAGCATTTT.

This clonotype came up many times. This chain connects TRBV11-2 to TRBJ1-1, with TRBD1 as a possible D gene (6 bases). The CDR3 contains 15 residues. Deletions cut 4 bases from V and 8 bases from J, with 20 bases between. Germline V gene lookup returns CDR1 SGHAT and CDR2 FQNNGV. The CDR3 sequence: CASSWGYNRDPEAFF. The DNA for the CDR3 is TGTGCCAGCAGCTGGGGGTACAACAGGGATCCCGAAGCTTTCTTT.

The chain joins TRBV7-2 to TRBJ2-7; no firm D call. The CDR3 totals 11 residues. Germline CDR1 and CDR2: SGHTA and FQGNSA. V was trimmed by 5 bases and J by 3 bases, leaving 5 bases between them. CDR3: CASSPIYEQYF. DNA for the CDR3: TGTGCCAGCAGCCCCATCTACGAGCAGTACTTC.

This clonotype was found many times. The chain uses TRBV7-9 and TRBJ1-1; 9 nucleotides match TRBD1. V was pared by 4 bases and J by 5 bases, with 8 bases of the junction left unmatched. The CDR3 loop spans 15 amino acids. Looked up from germline, CDR1 is SEHNR and CDR2 is FQNEAQ (reference sequence). CDR3 amino acids: CASSYTGGWKTEAFF. The CDR3 DNA follows: TGTGCCAGCAGCTATACAGGGGGCTGGAAAACTGAAGCTTTCTTT.

The chain uses TRBV13 and TRBJ2-3; 14 bases map to TRBD2. CDR1 PRHDT and CDR2 FYEKMQ come from the germline V gene (reference sequence). V was clipped by 2 bases and J by 10 bases; unmatched bases: 5. The CDR3 has 15 residues. CDR3 sequence (DNA): TGTGCCAGCAGCTTAAGACTAGCGGGAGGGGAGGCGCAGTATTTT. It yields the protein CASSLRLAGGEAQYF.

This clonotype was recorded many times. CDR3 sequence reads: CASSLKGSEAFF. CDR3 DNA: TGTGCCAGCAGCTTAAAGGGATCTGAAGCTTTCTTT. The V and J genes are TRBV7-8 and TRBJ1-1; no definite D call. Between the trimmed V and J ends, which lost 2 bases and 6 bases, there was a span of 7 bases. Germline V gene sequence: CDR1 SGHVS, CDR2 FQNEAQ. The CDR3 has 12 residues.

The chain links TRBV6-1 to TRBJ2-6, with D perhaps matching TRBD2 (6 bases). CDR3 length equals 18 residues. CDR1 and CDR2 from the germline V gene are MNHNS and SASEGT. Trimming shortened V by 1 base and J by 0 bases, and 13 bases separated the two germline ends. The CDR3 reads CASSEDGRGRSGANVLTF. As DNA, the CDR3 is TGTGCCAGCAGTGAAGACGGGCGGGGCCGCTCTGGGGCCAACGTCCTGACTTTC.

This clonotype showed up many times. This sequence joins TRBV28 and TRBJ2-7; D uncertain. Germline loops: CDR1 MDHEN, CDR2 SYDVKM. There are 15 residues in the CDR3. Deletions cut 3 bases from V and 5 bases from J, with 17 bases between. DNA for the CDR3: TGTGCCAGCAGTTTTTCTAGGGCGTTGAGGCACGAGCAGTACTTC. Amino acid sequence: CASSFSRALRHEQYF.